These 12 T cell receptor beta chains originate from one sample sequenced in a study of CD8 T cells in Susac syndrome. RNA in amounts of roughly 0.5 to 1 ug was reverse transcribed with random hexamers. One entry per CDR3 protein, called by TCRdb with MiXCR from the immunoSEQ multiplex PCR reads. The sample carries hundreds of thousands of distinct CDR3 sequences, approximately 92% recorded once. The sample comprised CD4+ T cells from PBMCs. The receptors come from a human donor with multiple sclerosis.

This clonotype was recorded a few times. The chain joins TRBV11-2 to TRBJ2-3; 7 nucleotides align to TRBD2. CDR3 length equals 14 residues. Germline V gene data show CDR1 as SGHAT and CDR2 as FQNNGV. V dropped 2 bases and J dropped 4; count of bases not matched to a gene: 3. CDR3 coding DNA: TGTGCCAGCAGCTTAAATGCGGGGGCAGATACGCAGTATTTT. Translating it yields CASSLNAGADTQYF.

This chain links TRBV5-1 with TRBJ1-2; unclear D gene. CDR3 length equals 15 residues. Germline CDR1 is SGHRS and CDR2 is YFSETQ. Trimming shortened V by 4 bases and J by 6 bases, and 19 bases separated the two germline ends. CDR3 amino acids: CASSPRLRIMNGYTF. In nucleotides, the CDR3 is TGCGCCAGCAGCCCCCGATTGCGGATAATGAATGGCTACACCTTC.

The rearrangement joins TRBV4-1 to TRBJ1-4; tentatively, D is TRBD1 (5 bases). CDR3 length: 15 residues. Looked up from germline, CDR1 is MGHRA and CDR2 is YSYEKL. The V gene lost 4 bases and the J gene lost 5 bases, with 14 bases spanning the gap. CDR3 protein: CASSPRDGVNEKLFF. Here the CDR3 DNA reads TGCGCCAGCAGCCCGCGGGACGGAGTAAATGAAAAACTGTTTTTT.

The rearrangement joins TRBV19 to TRBJ1-1; 7 positions agree with TRBD1. The junction had 13 bases not matched to a gene; V was cut back by 10 bases and J by 2 bases. This CDR3 region has 15 residues. The germline CDR1 and CDR2 sequences are LNHDA and SQIVND (reference sequence). The CDR3 sequence is CATTGTASFNTEAFF. The DNA of the CDR3 is TGTGCCACTACCGGGACAGCGTCCTTTAACACTGAAGCTTTCTTT.

This clonotype showed up just once. The gene calls are TRBV5-6 and TRBJ1-2; unclear D gene. Trimming stripped 5 bases from V and 1 base from J, with 12 bases between. The CDR3 extends over 14 amino acids. Per germline, CDR1 SGHDT and CDR2 YYEEEE. CDR3 coding DNA: TGTGCCAGCAGACAGTACCTTTTTAACTATGGCTACACCTTC. Encoded protein: CASRQYLFNYGYTF. The whole variable domain, filled in from reference TRBV5-6 and TRBJ1-2, reads DAGVTQSPTHLIKTRGQQVTLRCSPKSGHDTVSWYQQALGQGPQFIFQYYEEEERQRGNFPDRFSGHQFPNYSSELNVNALLLGDSALYLCASRQYLFNYGYTFGSGTRLTVV.

The chain has TRBV2 and TRBJ2-5, with D perhaps TRBD1 or TRBD2 (5 bases each). With 6 bases removed from V and 1 base from J, the gap between germline ends came to 15 bases. Germline CDR1 reads SNHLY; CDR2 reads FYNNEI. CDR3 length equals 15 residues. This CDR3 is CASRGSGLVQETQYF. The CDR3 bases are TGTGCCAGCAGGGGGTCGGGGCTCGTCCAAGAGACCCAGTACTTC.

The J gene is TRBJ2-5, the V gene TRBV29-1; D tentatively reads TRBD1 or TRBD2 (5 bases each). V was clipped by 4 bases and J by 5 bases, with 8 bases between them. This CDR3 contains 11 residues. The germline V gene encodes CDR1 SQVTM and CDR2 ANQGSEA. The CDR3 region is CSVGDGETQYF. DNA of the CDR3: TGCAGCGTTGGGGACGGGGAGACCCAGTACTTC.

The chain recombines TRBV15 with TRBJ2-2; D is possibly TRBD1 (5 bases). Germline V CDR1 and CDR2: LNHNV, YYDKDF (reference sequence). The CDR3 contains 14 residues. V was cut by 0 bases and J by 4 bases, with 6 bases left in between. The CDR3 coding sequence is TGTGCCACCAGCAGAGATCAGGGCACCGGGGAGCTGTTTTTT. Its translation: CATSRDQGTGELFF.

This clonotype occurred once. The chain links TRBV12-3 or TRBV12-4 to TRBJ1-1; 8 positions match TRBD1. Losses at the gene ends were 2 bases for V and 0 bases for J; bases not matched to a gene: 8. The CDR3 runs 17 residues. The CDR3 DNA is TGTGCCAGCAGTTTACGTTTTCAGGGGGCTATGAACACTGAAGCTTTCTTT. This codes for CASSLRFQGAMNTEAFF.

V gene TRBV6-1 combines with J gene TRBJ2-1; 7 bases match TRBD2. V was clipped by 6 bases and J by 9 bases; unmatched bases: 17. The CDR3 is 16 amino acids. The germline V gene encodes CDR1 MNHNS and CDR2 SASEGT. Written as DNA, the CDR3 is TGTGCCAGCAGGGACTGGACGGGGGAGGGTTCTTTTGAGCAGTTCTTC. Translation: CASRDWTGEGSFEQFF.

The chain uses TRBV4-1 and TRBJ2-2; D is unresolved. The CDR3 contains 16 residues. V gave up 0 bases and J gave up 2 bases, with 10 bases separating them. Germline CDR1 and CDR2: MGHRA and YSYEKL. This CDR3 is CASSQDINRNTGELFF. CDR3 bases: TGCGCCAGCAGCCAAGATATCAACAGAAACACCGGGGAGCTGTTTTTT.

V is TRBV5-1 and J is TRBJ1-1; the D gene is possibly TRBD1 (5 bases). With 4 bases removed from V and 4 bases from J, the gap between germline ends came to 14 bases. This CDR3 is 14 amino acids long. The germline V gene has CDR1 SGHRS and CDR2 YFSETQ. The CDR3 bases are TGCGCCAGCAGCGAGGGACCGGCGAGCACTGAAGCTTTCTTT. Protein sequence: CASSEGPASTEAFF.